The clone carrying this T cell receptor (beta chain) was seen a few times. The antigen is undetermined. This record belongs to a study of T cell repertoires in cytomegalovirus infection. Study-level information: CMV infection plus the matching HLA type was flagged by public TCR beta signatures. The study, taken as a whole, reports: HLA-C-restricted CMV clonotypes gave the most frequent clonotype in two of eight donors.

TCRdb reprocessed the reads with MiXCR, giving one entry per CDR3 protein. This sample yields 150,000 or so distinct CDR3 sequences, of which 23% are seen a single time; approximately 11% belongs to the top ten. CDR1 and CDR2 from the germline V gene are MNHEY and SVGEGT. Between the trimmed V and J ends, which lost 4 bases and 7 bases, there was a span of 17 bases. The CDR3 contains 16 residues. The clonotype comes from a human donor in good health (CMV status not recorded). Some clones in this sample may be carry-over from other donors' samples. The gene calls are TRBV6-2 or TRBV6-3 and TRBJ1-6; no definite D call. The sample comprised PBMCs. The CDR3 spells CASSSKVWRENSPLHF. CDR3 nucleotide sequence: TGTGCCAGCAGTTCGAAGGTTTGGCGGGAGAATTCACCCCTCCACTTT.